One T cell receptor beta chain is described in this entry. Original processing methods: Reference gene primer amplification yielded estimated nucleated cell counts. Clones were sequenced by immunoSEQ multiplex PCR, and TCRdb holds only the in-frame ones, with some missing. V, J and clone size were drawn from that table, and D and trimming were deduced from the DNA. The profile shows fewer than 450,000 clones, approximately 90% of them singletons. Trimming shortened V by 7 bases and J by 1 base, and 11 bases separated the two germline ends. CDR3 size: 14 residues. The V gene's germline CDR1 is MNHEY and CDR2 SVGAGI. These data belong to a study of blood T cell repertoires in COVID-19. Study details: The samples span acute and convalescent COVID-19 from the United States, Italy and Spain. Nucleic acid was either cDNA or gDNA, and it came from T cells, B-cell-depleted T cells, or PBMCs.

The gene calls are TRBV6-5 and TRBJ1-5, with TRBD1 as a possible D gene (6 bases). The sample taken for sequencing was peripheral blood. This TCR came from a woman in her forties or fifties with COVID-19, enrolled during active disease. Written as DNA, the CDR3 is TGTGCCAGCACCCTGGACAGAAGCAATCAGCCCCAGCATTTT. Amino acids: CASTLDRSNQPQHF.